This T cell receptor beta chain was profiled in a study of blood T cell repertoires in COVID-19. As for the study in general: The origin of the acute and convalescent COVID-19 samples was the United States, Italy and Spain.

Researchers sorted participants into cohorts using their self-reported clinical history. Libraries were prepared by immunoSEQ multiplex PCR; TCRdb keeps only in-frame clonotypes and omits some of them. The sample has about 350,000 clones, roughly 84% seen once. This CDR3 region has 17 residues. V gave up 3 bases and J gave up 0 bases; unmatched junction bases: 9. CDR1 and CDR2 from the germline V gene are SGHNT and YYREEE (reference sequence). The TCR originated in a woman in her twenties or thirties who had recovered from COVID-19. The specimen sequenced was PBMCs or T cells enriched from blood (not recorded which). V and J are TRBV5-4 and TRBJ1-1; 9 nucleotides align to TRBD1. The chain's CDR3 is CASSSRPGTGLNTEAFF. CDR3 bases: TGTGCCAGCAGCTCACGTCCCGGGACAGGGTTGAACACTGAAGCTTTCTTT.